This T cell receptor beta chain was sequenced for a study of shared clonotypes between healthy human individuals. General study results and limits: The represented genetic and exposure-history diversity was limited by the small number of donors. Among donors, the sharing of clonotypes was expected to be influenced by sequencing depth.

Comments on this clone: Its cognate antigen is unknown.

This CDR3 has 12 amino acids. V was clipped by 0 bases and J by 5 bases, with 4 bases between them. Germline V lookup: CDR1 MNHNS, CDR2 SASEGT. The material for each subset, its genomic DNA, was split evenly across several immunoSEQ plates. Here immunoSEQ multiplex PCR was the method, and the copy in TCRdb shows in-frame clones only, minus some. The sample shows 450,000 to 500,000 clones, around 80% of them seen only once. The TCR was taken from a woman in her thirties or forties in good health. Some clones in this sample may be carry-over from other donors' samples. J is TRBJ1-2 and V is TRBV6-1, with D uncertain. Sequencing was done on a sample of PBMCs. CDR3 protein: CASSEATYGYTF. The DNA for the CDR3 is TGTGCCAGCAGTGAAGCAACGTATGGCTACACCTTC.